A single sample gave rise to the 23 T cell receptor beta chains below, sequenced in a study of early T cells in non-severe SARS-CoV-2 infection (dated by TCRdb to the early 2020s). Library method: 5' RACE. The sequencing machine was a NextSeq 500. TCRdb redid the processing of the public reads, applying fastp at Q25 and MiXCR, and retained in-frame beta chains. Identical CDR3 proteins give one entry, which carries the most common genes and DNA. This sample is represented by about 80,000 distinct CDR3 sequences; 5% to 7% of them were singletons. The ten largest clones add up to less than 9.5% of the sample. The sample taken for sequencing was whole blood. These receptors originate from an adult who was a healthcare worker with PCR-confirmed SARS-CoV-2 infection or an uninfected control (not recorded which).

This clonotype was counted many times. This sequence joins TRBV9 and TRBJ2-1; D may be TRBD2 (6 bases). The germline V gene encodes CDR1 SGDLS and CDR2 YYNGEE. Trimming shortened V by 3 bases and J by 6 bases, and 13 bases separated the two germline ends. CDR3 length equals 14 residues. The CDR3 sequence is CASSDPSGVNEQFF. DNA for the CDR3: TGTGCCAGCAGCGATCCCTCGGGGGTCAATGAGCAGTTCTTC.

Turning to this clonotype: Given a much more abundant clone one base away, this may be a read error. V is TRBV18 and J is TRBJ1-1; tentative D call: TRBD1 (5 bases). The CDR3 is 17 residues long. Trimming took 1 base from V and 0 from J, leaving 15 bases between them. The germline V gene encodes CDR1 KGHSH and CDR2 LQKENI. CDR3 protein: CASSPLGGWALNTEAFF. As DNA, the CDR3 is TGTGCCAGCTCACCACTCGGGGGATGGGCCTTGAACACTGAAGCTTTCTTT.

The sample holds many counts of this clonotype. This chain connects TRBV5-1 to TRBJ2-3; D is perhaps TRBD2 (6 bases). This CDR3 is built from 14 residues. Between the trimmed V and J ends, which lost 0 bases and 3 bases, there was a span of 8 bases. Germline V lookup: CDR1 SGHRS, CDR2 YFSETQ. CDR3 sequence reads: CASSLAAGTDTQYF. In DNA form, the CDR3 reads TGCGCCAGCAGCTTGGCGGCGGGAACAGATACGCAGTATTTT. The entire variable domain, with the rest obtained from reference TRBV5-1 and TRBJ2-3, is as follows: KAGVTQTPRYLIKTRGQQVTLSCSPISGHRSVSWYQQTPGQGLQFLFEYFSETQRNKGNFPGRFSGRQFSNSRSEMNVSTLELGDSALYLCASSLAAGTDTQYFGPGTRLTVL.

This clonotype has at least ten counts. V usage is TRBV29-1 and J usage is TRBJ2-5, with 7 bases lining up with TRBD1. V lost 7 bases to trimming and J lost 1 base; unmatched junction nucleotides: 6. The V gene's germline CDR1 is SQVTM and CDR2 ANQGSEA. The CDR3 is made up of 13 amino acids. Here the CDR3 reads CSATTGVQETQYF. The CDR3 coding sequence is TGCAGCGCCACTACAGGGGTCCAAGAGACCCAGTACTTC. The complete variable domain, with remaining parts taken from reference TRBV29-1 and TRBJ2-5, reads SAVISQKPSRDICQRGTSLTIQCQVDSQVTMMFWYRQQPGQSLTLIATANQGSEATYESGFVIDKFPISRPNLTFSTLTVSNMSPEDSSIYLCSATTGVQETQYFGPGTRLLVL.

This clonotype has at least ten counts. CDR3 nucleotide sequence: TGTGCCAGCAGCCAAGATCGACAGTCGAGCTCCTACAATGAGCAGTTCTTC. Translation: CASSQDRQSSSYNEQFF. The chain combines TRBV4-2 with TRBJ2-1; possible D gene TRBD1, 5 bases. CDR1 is LGHNA, CDR2 YNFKEQ, per germline. CDR3 length: 17 amino acids. Trimming removed 0 bases at V and 0 bases at J, with 12 bases between.

This clonotype was seen many times. J is TRBJ2-2 and V is TRBV6-4; D gene uncertain. V was clipped by 9 bases and J by 2 bases, with 10 bases between them. Germline CDR1 MRHNA, CDR2 SNTAGT. The CDR3 has 13 amino acids. CDR3 nucleotide sequence: TGTGCCAGTACCGTTTCCAACACCGGGGAGCTGTTTTTT. It yields the protein CASTVSNTGELFF.

This clonotype was counted ten times or more. In DNA form, the CDR3 reads TGTGCCAGCTCACCAATAGACGGGCAAGAGACCCAGTACTTC. It specifies CASSPIDGQETQYF. The V gene is TRBV18, the J gene TRBJ2-5; no clear D. Trimming stripped 2 bases from V and 2 bases from J, with 9 bases between. Germline CDR1 is KGHSH and CDR2 is LQKENI. The CDR3 runs to 14 residues.

This clonotype showed up just a few times. The J gene is TRBJ2-7, the V gene TRBV4-3; D remains unclear. The CDR3 sequence is 14 residues long. Between the trimmed V and J ends, which lost 0 bases and 5 bases, there was a span of 11 bases. CDR1 and CDR2 (germline): LGHNA, YSLEER. The CDR3 loop is CASSQDWPGDEQYF. The CDR3 DNA reads as TGCGCCAGCAGCCAAGATTGGCCTGGGGACGAGCAGTACTTC.

In this sample, this clonotype turned up a few times. In nucleotides, the CDR3 is TGTGCCAGCAGCTTAAGGACTAGCCCTACGCGTGAGCAGTACTTC. Translation gives CASSLRTSPTREQYF. The rearrangement uses TRBV7-2 and TRBJ2-7; TRBD2 agrees at 8 bases. J lost 7 bases, V lost 2 bases, and 10 bases had no gene match. Germline CDR1 reads SGHTA; CDR2 reads FQGNSA. This CDR3 is built from 15 residues.

The gene calls are TRBV11-2 and TRBJ2-2; D is ambiguous. The CDR3 spans 14 residues. V shed 4 bases and J shed 6 bases, with 12 bases lying between them. Germline CDR1 and CDR2: SGHAT and FQNNGV. In nucleotides, the CDR3 is TGTGCCAGCAGCTCCAGGTCTTGGGCCGGGGAGCTGTTTTTT. Residues: CASSSRSWAGELFF.

The chain carries TRBV27 and TRBJ1-2, with a possible D match to TRBD1 (6 bases). V lost 4 bases and J lost 1, with 7 bases in between. Germline V lookup: CDR1 MNHEY, CDR2 SMNVEV (reference sequence). The length of the CDR3 is 13 residues. The CDR3 loop is CASSWDINYGYTF. As DNA, the CDR3 is TGTGCCAGCAGTTGGGACATTAACTATGGCTACACCTTC.

The V gene is TRBV20-1, the J gene TRBJ1-2; D perhaps matches TRBD1 (6 bases). The CDR3 is 14 residues long. Trimming stripped 5 bases from V and 3 bases from J, with 16 bases between. Germline CDR1 DFQATT, CDR2 SNEGSKA (reference sequence). The CDR3 nucleotides read TGCAGTGCTCAAGACAGGAGCGCTTACTATGGCTACACCTTC. Protein sequence: CSAQDRSAYYGYTF.

There are many counts of this clonotype. V usage is TRBV20-1 and J usage is TRBJ1-6; D uncertain. The CDR3 loop spans 14 amino acids. V was trimmed by 3 bases and J by 5 bases, leaving 11 bases between them. CDR1 DFQATT and CDR2 SNEGSKA come from the germline V gene (reference sequence). The CDR3 coding sequence is TGCAGTGCTAGTCTCGGCGGACATAATTCACCCCTCCACTTT. As protein: CSASLGGHNSPLHF.

The chain links TRBV15 to TRBJ2-1; 12 nucleotides match TRBD2. Germline V gene lookup returns CDR1 LNHNV and CDR2 YYDKDF (reference sequence). The V and J ends lost 3 bases and 12 bases, in that order; junction bases with no gene match: 15. The CDR3 runs 17 residues. DNA for the CDR3: TGTGCCACCAGCAGTCAAATTCTAGCGGGAGGGCCGGTTTTGCAGTTCTTC. Its translation is CATSSQILAGGPVLQFF.

This clonotype was counted between two and nine times. The chain uses TRBV10-3 and TRBJ2-1; TRBD2 is a possible D gene (5 bases). The germline V gene encodes CDR1 ENHRY and CDR2 SYGVKD. The ends were cut back, 2 bases at V and 4 bases at J, with 9 bases in the middle. The CDR3 covers 14 residues. CDR3 DNA: TGTGCCATCAGTGAGGCGGGTTCGTACAATGAGCAGTTCTTC. Translating it yields CAISEAGSYNEQFF.

The table lists this clonotype with a few counts. V and J are TRBV20-1 and TRBJ1-3; D is ambiguous. The CDR3 totals 13 residues. Between the trimmed V and J ends, which lost 3 bases and 2 bases, there was a span of 8 bases. Germline loops: CDR1 DFQATT, CDR2 SNEGSKA (reference sequence). CDR3 amino acids: CSARDAAGNTIYF. CDR3 in DNA: TGCAGTGCTAGGGATGCAGCTGGAAACACCATATATTTT.

The chain joins TRBV5-6 to TRBJ2-1; no firm D call. Germline CDR1 is SGHDT and CDR2 is YYEEEE. Trimming cost V 0 bases and J 10 bases, with 8 bases left between them. The CDR3 consists of 12 residues. The DNA of the CDR3 is TGTGCCAGCAGCTTGGGCCGGCGGGAGCAGTTCTTC. It translates to CASSLGRREQFF.

There are many counts of this clonotype. The chain is built from TRBV20-1 and TRBJ2-3, with TRBD2 matching over 11 bases. The CDR3 totals 19 residues. Germline CDR1 and CDR2: DFQATT and SNEGSKA (reference sequence). V shed 0 bases, J shed 3 bases, and the junction held 14 bases outside the gene matches. DNA for the CDR3: TGCAGTGCTAGAGAGCGGGGGGGGCGACTAGCGGGAAGAACAGATACGCAGTATTTT. Its protein product is CSARERGGRLAGRTDTQYF.

V and J are TRBV4-3 and TRBJ2-7; 12 nucleotides align to TRBD2. This CDR3 is built from 16 residues. Per germline, CDR1 LGHNA and CDR2 YSLEER. V was clipped by 4 bases and J by 4 bases; unmatched bases: 8. The DNA for the CDR3 is TGCGCCAGCAGCCCCAGGACTAGCGGGACCTTGTACGAGCAGTACTTC. This gives the protein CASSPRTSGTLYEQYF.

This clonotype occurred many times. The chain combines TRBV20-1 with TRBJ2-7; D remains unclear. Germline V CDR1 and CDR2: DFQATT, SNEGSKA (reference sequence). Trimming pared 0 bases from V and 7 bases from J, leaving 16 bases between. This CDR3 has 14 residues. Written as DNA, the CDR3 is TGCAGTGCTAGAGAGGTTCGAGGTACCAGGGAGCAGTACTTC. Translation gives CSAREVRGTREQYF.

This clonotype was observed a few times. The chain has TRBV7-9 and TRBJ1-1; no clear D. Per the germline V gene, CDR1 is SEHNR and CDR2 is FQNEAQ (reference sequence). CDR3 length equals 13 residues. The germline V and J ends were trimmed by 2 bases and 4 bases, with 8 bases remaining between them. The CDR3 DNA reads TGTGCCAGCAGCTTAAAGGGTGGCACTGAAGCTTTCTTT. Translation: CASSLKGGTEAFF.

The table lists this clonotype with a few counts. The chain carries TRBV10-3 and TRBJ2-5, with 7 bases that match TRBD1. Germline V gene data show CDR1 as ENHRY and CDR2 as SYGVKD. CDR3 size: 13 residues. J gave up 3 bases and V 6 bases, and 4 bases lay outside the gene matches. This CDR3 reads CAISRDRKETQYF. The CDR3 coding sequence is TGTGCCATCAGCCGGGACAGAAAAGAGACCCAGTACTTC.

The rearrangement uses TRBV20-1 and TRBJ1-3; D uncertain. The V and J ends lost 3 bases and 4 bases respectively, with 13 bases between them. Germline CDR1 reads DFQATT; CDR2 reads SNEGSKA (reference sequence). This CDR3 has 14 amino acids. In DNA form, the CDR3 reads TGCAGTGCTAGGAACCCGAACGCGGGAAACACCATATATTTT. As protein: CSARNPNAGNTIYF.